This T cell receptor (beta chain) was observed in a study of blood T cell repertoires in COVID-19. Study-wide context: Acute and convalescent COVID-19 specimens originated in the United States, Italy and Spain. PBMCs, B-cell-depleted T cells, or T cells provided the cDNA or gDNA that made up the material.

Original data processing: Using reference gene primer amplification, nucleated cell counts were estimated. Clones were sequenced by immunoSEQ multiplex PCR, and TCRdb holds only the in-frame ones, with some missing. D and trimming were read from the DNA, whereas the V and J calls and clone size are those reported in that table. This sample has just over 650,000 clones, with 75% to 90% found just once. Germline-derived CDR1 and CDR2 are LGHDT and YNNKEL (reference sequence). This CDR3 has 16 amino acids. V was shortened by 3 bases and J by 7 bases, with 16 bases between the two germline ends. Material: peripheral blood. This TCR derives from a woman between 18 and 30 years old with acute or convalescent COVID-19. The chain has TRBV3-1 (or the pseudogene TRBV3-2) and TRBJ1-6; D is possibly TRBD1 (5 bases). In nucleotides, the CDR3 is TGTGCCAGCAGCCAGACTACCACCCGGGGGAATTCACCCCTCCACTTT. It yields the protein CASSQTTTRGNSPLHF.